This T cell receptor beta chain originates from a study of cytomegalovirus exposure and HLA in healthy donors. Researchers ran the PCR with 60 Vbeta and 13 Jbeta primers. Here immunoSEQ multiplex PCR was the method, and the copy in TCRdb shows in-frame clones only, minus some. Of roughly 200,000 clones listed, 81% are singletons. The germline CDR1 and CDR2 sequences are MNHNS and SASEGT. There are 13 residues in the CDR3. Trimming removed 6 bases from V and 3 bases from J; junction bases left unmatched: 2. Worth noting for this clone: The target antigen is unknown.

Study-wide findings and caveats: By HLA locus, TCR association rates varied in a later analysis, with DRB1 showing the most and HLA-C the fewest. According to reports, the classifier identified cytomegalovirus status with high specificity and sensitivity.

This receptor was identified in a middle-aged man in good health and CMV-seropositive. Sequencing was carried out using PBMCs. The chain couples TRBV6-1 to TRBJ2-7, with TRBD2 matching over 10 bases. CDR3 in DNA: TGTGCCAGCAGGCTAGCGGGAGACTACGAGCAGTACTTC. Amino acid sequence: CASRLAGDYEQYF.